This TCR beta chain originates from a study of persistence of HIV-infected CD4 T cells. Study in general: Donors had been on suppressive ART for a median of approximately eight years. Study findings and constraints: Bulk TCR data could not be restricted to HIV-1-infected CMV-responding cells. Compared with CD3/CD28-stimulated cells, CMV- and Gag-responding cells showed lower TCRbeta richness.

With 5 bases removed from V and 2 bases from J, the gap between germline ends came to 10 bases. The CDR3 is 13 residues long. Germline CDR1 and CDR2: LGHDT and YNNKEL (reference sequence). As concerns this clone: As yet, its antigen is unknown.

The immunoSEQ assay was version 4, run in survey mode. The table came from immunoSEQ multiplex PCR; TCRdb's copy has only in-frame clones and leaves some out. The sample holds roughly 30,000 clones, approximately 78% seen once. Cells were stimulated with CMV-infected fibroblast lysates at roughly 10 ug/mL. CD40L-negative CD69-negative CD45RO-high memory CD4+ T cells were sorted as populations depleted of antigen-responding cells. Suppressive ART was started during chronic HIV-1 infection in these adults. This specimen consisted of CD4+ T cells sorted from PBMCs after roughly 17-hour stimulation, obtained from a patient who received antiretroviral therapy. The chain is built from TRBV3-1 (or the pseudogene TRBV3-2) and TRBJ2-7; D unresolved. The TCR comes from an adult woman with HIV who was CMV-seropositive. The CDR3 reads CASSLHSPYEQYF. In DNA form, the CDR3 reads TGTGCCAGCAGCTTACACAGCCCCTACGAGCAGTACTTC.